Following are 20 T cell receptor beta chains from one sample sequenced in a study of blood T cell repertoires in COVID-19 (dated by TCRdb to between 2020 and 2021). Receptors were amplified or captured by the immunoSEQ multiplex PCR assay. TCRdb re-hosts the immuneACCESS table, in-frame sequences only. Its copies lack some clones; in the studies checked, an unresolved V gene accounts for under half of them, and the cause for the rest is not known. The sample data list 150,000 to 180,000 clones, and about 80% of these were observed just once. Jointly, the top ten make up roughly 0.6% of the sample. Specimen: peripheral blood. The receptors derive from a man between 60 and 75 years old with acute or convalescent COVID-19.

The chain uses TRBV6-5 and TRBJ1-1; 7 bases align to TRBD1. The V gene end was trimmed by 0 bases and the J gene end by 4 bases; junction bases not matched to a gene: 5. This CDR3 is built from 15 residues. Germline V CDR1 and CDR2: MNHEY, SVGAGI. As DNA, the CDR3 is TGTGCCAGCAGTTACTCGGAGGGGGCGTTCACTGAAGCTTTCTTT. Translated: CASSYSEGAFTEAFF.

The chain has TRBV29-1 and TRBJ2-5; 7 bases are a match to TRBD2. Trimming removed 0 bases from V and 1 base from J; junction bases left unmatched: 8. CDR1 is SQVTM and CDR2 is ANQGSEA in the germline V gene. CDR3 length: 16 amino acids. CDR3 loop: CSVEDALREFQETQYF. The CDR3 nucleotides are TGCAGCGTTGAAGATGCCTTGCGGGAGTTCCAAGAGACCCAGTACTTC.

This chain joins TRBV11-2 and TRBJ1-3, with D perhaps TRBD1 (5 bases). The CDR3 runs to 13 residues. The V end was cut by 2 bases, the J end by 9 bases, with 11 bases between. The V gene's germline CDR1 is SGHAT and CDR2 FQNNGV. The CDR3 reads CASSLIREGTIYF. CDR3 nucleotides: TGTGCCAGCAGCTTAATCAGGGAGGGCACCATATATTTT.

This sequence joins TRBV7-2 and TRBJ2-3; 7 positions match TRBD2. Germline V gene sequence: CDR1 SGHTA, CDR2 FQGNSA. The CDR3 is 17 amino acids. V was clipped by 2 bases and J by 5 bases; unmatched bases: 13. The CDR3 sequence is CASSLSPGLAARDTQYF. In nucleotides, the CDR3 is TGTGCCAGCAGCTTATCCCCGGGTCTAGCGGCGAGAGATACGCAGTATTTT.

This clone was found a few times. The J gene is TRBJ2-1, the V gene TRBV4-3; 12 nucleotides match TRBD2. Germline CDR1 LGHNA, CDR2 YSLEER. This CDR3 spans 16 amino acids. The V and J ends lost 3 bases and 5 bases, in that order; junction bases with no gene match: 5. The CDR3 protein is CASSQRTSGANNEQFF. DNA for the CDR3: TGCGCCAGCAGCCAGCGGACTAGCGGGGCCAACAATGAGCAGTTCTTC.

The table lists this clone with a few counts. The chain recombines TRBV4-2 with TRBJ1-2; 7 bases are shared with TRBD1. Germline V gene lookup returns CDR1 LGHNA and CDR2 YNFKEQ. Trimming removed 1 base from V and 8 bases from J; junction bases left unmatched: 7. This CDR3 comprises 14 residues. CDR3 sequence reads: CASSQGGTAWGYTF. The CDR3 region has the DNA TGTGCCAGCAGCCAAGGGGGGACAGCCTGGGGCTACACCTTC.

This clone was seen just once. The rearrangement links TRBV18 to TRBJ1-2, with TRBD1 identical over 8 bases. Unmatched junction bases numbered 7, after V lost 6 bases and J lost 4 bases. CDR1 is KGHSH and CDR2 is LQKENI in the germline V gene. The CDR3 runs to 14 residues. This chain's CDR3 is CASSVDRASYGYTF. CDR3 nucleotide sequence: TGTGCCAGCTCCGTGGACAGGGCTTCCTATGGCTACACCTTC.

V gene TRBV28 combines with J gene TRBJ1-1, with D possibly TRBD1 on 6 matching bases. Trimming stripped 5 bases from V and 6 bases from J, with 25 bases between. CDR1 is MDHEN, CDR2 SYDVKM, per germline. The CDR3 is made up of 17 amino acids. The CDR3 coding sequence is TGTGCCAGCAGTCCCCCGAGTGGGCGACAGGCCGCCGCTGAAGCTTTCTTT. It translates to CASSPPSGRQAAAEAFF.

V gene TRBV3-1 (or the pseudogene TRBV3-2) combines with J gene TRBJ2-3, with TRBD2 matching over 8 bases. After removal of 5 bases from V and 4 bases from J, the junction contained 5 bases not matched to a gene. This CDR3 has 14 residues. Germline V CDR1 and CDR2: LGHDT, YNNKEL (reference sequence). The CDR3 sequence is CASSVTTSADTQYF. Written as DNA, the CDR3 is TGTGCCAGCAGCGTCACGACTAGCGCAGATACGCAGTATTTT.

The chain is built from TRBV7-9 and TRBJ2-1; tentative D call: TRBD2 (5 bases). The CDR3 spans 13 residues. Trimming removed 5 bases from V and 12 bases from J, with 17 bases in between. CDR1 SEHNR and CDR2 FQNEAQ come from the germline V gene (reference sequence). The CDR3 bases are TGTGCCAGCAGCCCACATTGGACTTCGGTGCAGTTCTTC. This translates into CASSPHWTSVQFF.

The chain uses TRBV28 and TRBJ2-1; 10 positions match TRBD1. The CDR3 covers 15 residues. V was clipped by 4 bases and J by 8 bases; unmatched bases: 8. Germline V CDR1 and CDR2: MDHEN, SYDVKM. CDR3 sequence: CASSSPTGGLDEQFF. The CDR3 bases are TGTGCCAGCAGTTCCCCGACAGGGGGCCTCGATGAGCAGTTCTTC.

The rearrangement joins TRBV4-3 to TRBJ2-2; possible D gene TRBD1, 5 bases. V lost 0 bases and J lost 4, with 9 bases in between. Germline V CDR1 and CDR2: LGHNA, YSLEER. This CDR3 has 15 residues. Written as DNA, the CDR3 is TGCGCCAGCAGCCAAGAAGGGGTACCCACCGGGGAGCTGTTTTTT. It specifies CASSQEGVPTGELFF.

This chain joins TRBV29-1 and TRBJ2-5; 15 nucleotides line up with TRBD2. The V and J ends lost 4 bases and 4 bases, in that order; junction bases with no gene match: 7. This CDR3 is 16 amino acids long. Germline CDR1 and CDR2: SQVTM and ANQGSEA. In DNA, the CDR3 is TGCAGCGTTGCAGATCGGACTAGCGGGAGGGGAGAGACCCAGTACTTC. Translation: CSVADRTSGRGETQYF. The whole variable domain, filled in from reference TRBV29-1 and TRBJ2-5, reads SAVISQKPSRDICQRGTSLTIQCQVDSQVTMMFWYRQQPGQSLTLIATANQGSEATYESGFVIDKFPISRPNLTFSTLTVSNMSPEDSSIYLCSVADRTSGRGETQYFGPGTRLLVL.

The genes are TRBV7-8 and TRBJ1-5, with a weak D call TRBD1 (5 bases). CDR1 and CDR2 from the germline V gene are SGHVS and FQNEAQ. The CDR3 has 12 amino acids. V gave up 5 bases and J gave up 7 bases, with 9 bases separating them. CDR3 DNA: TGTGCCAGCAGCCCCCCAGGGCAGCCCCAGCATTTT. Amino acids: CASSPPGQPQHF.

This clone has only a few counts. Here the CDR3 reads CASRGQATNTEAFF. The CDR3 bases are TGTGCCAGCCGGGGACAGGCAACGAACACTGAAGCTTTCTTT. J is TRBJ1-1 and V is TRBV2, with 8 bases matching TRBD1. This CDR3 contains 14 residues. The germline V gene encodes CDR1 SNHLY and CDR2 FYNNEI. V was clipped by 8 bases and J by 1 base; unmatched bases: 6.

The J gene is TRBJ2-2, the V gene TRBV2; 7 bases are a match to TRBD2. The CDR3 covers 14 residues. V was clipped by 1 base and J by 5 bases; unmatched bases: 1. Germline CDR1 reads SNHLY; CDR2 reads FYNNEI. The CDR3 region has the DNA TGTGCCAGCAGTGAAGGGGAGGGGACCGGGGAGCTGTTTTTT. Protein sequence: CASSEGEGTGELFF.

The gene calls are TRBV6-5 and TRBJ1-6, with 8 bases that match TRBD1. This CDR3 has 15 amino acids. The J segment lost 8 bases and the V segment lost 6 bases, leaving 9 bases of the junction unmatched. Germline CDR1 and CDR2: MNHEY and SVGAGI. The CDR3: CASRPGRGQDSPLHF. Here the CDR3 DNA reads TGTGCCAGCAGGCCCGGCAGGGGGCAGGATTCACCCCTCCACTTT.

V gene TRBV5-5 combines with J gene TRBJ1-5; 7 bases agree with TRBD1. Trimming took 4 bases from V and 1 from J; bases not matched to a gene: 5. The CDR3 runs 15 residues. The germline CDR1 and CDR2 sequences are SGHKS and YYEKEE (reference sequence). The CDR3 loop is CASSPLGQSNQPQHF. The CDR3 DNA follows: TGTGCCAGCAGCCCCTTGGGACAGAGCAATCAGCCCCAGCATTTT.

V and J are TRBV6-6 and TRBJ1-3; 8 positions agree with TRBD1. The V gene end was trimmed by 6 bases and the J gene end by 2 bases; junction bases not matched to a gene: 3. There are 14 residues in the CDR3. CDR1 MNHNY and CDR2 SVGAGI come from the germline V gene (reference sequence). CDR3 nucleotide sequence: TGTGCCAGCAGCTCGACAGGGGCTGGAAACACCATATATTTT. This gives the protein CASSSTGAGNTIYF.

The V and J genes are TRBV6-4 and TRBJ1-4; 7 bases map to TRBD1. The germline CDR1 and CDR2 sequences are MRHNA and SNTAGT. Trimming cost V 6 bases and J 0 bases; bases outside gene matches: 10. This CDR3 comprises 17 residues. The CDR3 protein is CASREDRESATNEKLFF. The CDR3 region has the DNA TGTGCCAGCAGGGAAGACAGGGAGTCTGCAACTAATGAAAAACTGTTTTTT.